The 4 T cell receptor beta chains below all came from one sample that was sequenced in a study of beta chain features in type 1 diabetes. As every portion of the isolated RNA was reverse transcribed, the sequencing read expressed TCRB transcripts. Profiling relied on immunoSEQ multiplex PCR, and the TCRdb table lists in-frame clones only, not all of them. The sample contains 200,000 to 250,000 clones, approximately 10% of which appear only once. Sequenced input: central memory CD4+ T cells from blood. The receptors originated from a man between 18 and 29 years old in good health.

This clone was seen only a few times. The chain recombines TRBV7-3 with TRBJ2-3, with D perhaps TRBD1 (5 bases). V was shortened by 9 bases and J by 2 bases, with 9 bases between the two germline ends. Germline assignment: CDR1 SGHTA and CDR2 FQGTGA. The CDR3 runs to 12 residues. CDR3 sequence: CASQGPTDTQYF. The CDR3 DNA is TGTGCCAGTCAGGGCCCCACAGATACGCAGTATTTT.

The rearrangement joins TRBV15 to TRBJ1-5; D is undetermined. Germline assignment: CDR1 LNHNV and CDR2 YYDKDF (reference sequence). V lost 0 bases to trimming and J lost 4 bases, with 7 bases between them. This CDR3 region has 14 residues. CDR3 amino acids: CATSREGQNQPQHF. The CDR3 DNA reads as TGTGCCACCAGCAGAGAAGGGCAAAATCAGCCCCAGCATTTT.

The chain is built from TRBV6-5 and TRBJ2-1, with a possible D match to TRBD2 (6 bases). The CDR3 has 15 amino acids. The V gene's germline CDR1 is MNHEY and CDR2 SVGAGI. V dropped 3 bases and J dropped 4 bases, with 13 bases sitting between them. The CDR3 is CASSYLSSEYNEQFF. In DNA, the CDR3 is TGTGCCAGCAGTTATCTGTCTAGCGAATACAATGAGCAGTTCTTC.

This chain links TRBV29-1 with TRBJ2-4; TRBD2 is a possible D gene (6 bases). V was pared by 4 bases and J by 8 bases, with 15 bases between. The germline gives CDR1 SQVTM, CDR2 ANQGSEA. The CDR3 has 13 residues. CDR3 DNA sequence: TGCAGCGTTGTTGGATTAGCGGAGTACATTCAGTACTTC. Translated: CSVVGLAEYIQYF.